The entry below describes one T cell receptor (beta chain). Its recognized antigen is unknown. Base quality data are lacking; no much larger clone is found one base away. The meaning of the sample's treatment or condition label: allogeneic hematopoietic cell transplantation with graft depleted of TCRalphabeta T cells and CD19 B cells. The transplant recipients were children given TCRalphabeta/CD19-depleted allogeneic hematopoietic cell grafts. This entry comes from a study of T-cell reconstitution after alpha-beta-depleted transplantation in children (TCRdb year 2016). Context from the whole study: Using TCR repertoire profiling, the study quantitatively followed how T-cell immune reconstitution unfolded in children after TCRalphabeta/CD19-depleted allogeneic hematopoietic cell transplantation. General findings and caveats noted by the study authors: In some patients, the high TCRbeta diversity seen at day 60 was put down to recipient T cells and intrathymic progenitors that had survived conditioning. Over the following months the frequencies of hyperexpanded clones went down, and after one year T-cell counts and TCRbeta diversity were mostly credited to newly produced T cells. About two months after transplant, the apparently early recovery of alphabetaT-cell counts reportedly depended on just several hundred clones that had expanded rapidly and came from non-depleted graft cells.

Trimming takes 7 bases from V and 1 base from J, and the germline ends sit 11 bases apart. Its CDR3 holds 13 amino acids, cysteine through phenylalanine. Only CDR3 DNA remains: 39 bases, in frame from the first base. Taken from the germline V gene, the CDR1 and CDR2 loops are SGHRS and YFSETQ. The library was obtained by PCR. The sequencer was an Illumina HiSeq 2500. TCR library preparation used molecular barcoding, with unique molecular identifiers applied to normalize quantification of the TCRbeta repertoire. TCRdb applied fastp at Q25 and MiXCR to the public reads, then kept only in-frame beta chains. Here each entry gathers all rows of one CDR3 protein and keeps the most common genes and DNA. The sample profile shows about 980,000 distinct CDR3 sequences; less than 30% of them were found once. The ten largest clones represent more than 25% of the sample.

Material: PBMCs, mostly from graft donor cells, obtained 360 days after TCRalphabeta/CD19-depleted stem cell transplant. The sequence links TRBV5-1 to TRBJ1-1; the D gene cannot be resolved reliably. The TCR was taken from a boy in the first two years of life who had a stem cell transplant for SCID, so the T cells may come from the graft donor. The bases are TGCGCCAGCCTCGCGGACGGGAACACTGAAGCTTTCTTT. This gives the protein CASLADGNTEAFF.